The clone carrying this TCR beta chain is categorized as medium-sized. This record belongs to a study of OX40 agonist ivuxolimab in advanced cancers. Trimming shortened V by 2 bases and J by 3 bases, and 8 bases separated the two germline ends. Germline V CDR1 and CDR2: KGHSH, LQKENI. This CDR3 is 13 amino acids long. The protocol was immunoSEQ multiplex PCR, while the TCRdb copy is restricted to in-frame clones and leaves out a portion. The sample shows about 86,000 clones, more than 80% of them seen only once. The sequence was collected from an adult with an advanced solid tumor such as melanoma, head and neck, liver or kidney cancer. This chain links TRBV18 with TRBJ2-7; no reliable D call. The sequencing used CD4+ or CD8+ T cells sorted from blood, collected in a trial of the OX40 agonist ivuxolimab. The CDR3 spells CASSPFRDYEQYF. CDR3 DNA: TGTGCCAGCTCACCATTTAGGGACTACGAGCAGTACTTC.